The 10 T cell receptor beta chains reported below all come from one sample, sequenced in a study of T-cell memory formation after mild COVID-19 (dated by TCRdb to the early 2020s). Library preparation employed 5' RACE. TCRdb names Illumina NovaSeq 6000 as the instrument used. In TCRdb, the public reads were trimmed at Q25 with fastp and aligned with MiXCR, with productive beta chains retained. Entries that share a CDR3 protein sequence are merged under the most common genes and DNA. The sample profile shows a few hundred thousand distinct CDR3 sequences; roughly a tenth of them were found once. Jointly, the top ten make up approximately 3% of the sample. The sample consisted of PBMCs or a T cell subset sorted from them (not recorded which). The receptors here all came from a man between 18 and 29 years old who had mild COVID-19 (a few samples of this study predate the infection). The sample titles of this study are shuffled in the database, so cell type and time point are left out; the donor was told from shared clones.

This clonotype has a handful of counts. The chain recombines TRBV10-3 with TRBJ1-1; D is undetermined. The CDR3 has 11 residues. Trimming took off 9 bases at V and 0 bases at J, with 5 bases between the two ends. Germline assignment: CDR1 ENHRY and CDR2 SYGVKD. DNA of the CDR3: TGTGCCATACAGATGAACACTGAAGCTTTCTTT. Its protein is CAIQMNTEAFF.

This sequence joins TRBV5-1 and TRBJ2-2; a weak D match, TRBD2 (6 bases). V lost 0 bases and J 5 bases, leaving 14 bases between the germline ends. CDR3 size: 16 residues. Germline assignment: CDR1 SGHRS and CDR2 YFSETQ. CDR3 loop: CASSLELGGGTGELFF. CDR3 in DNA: TGCGCCAGCAGCTTGGAGCTGGGAGGCGGTACCGGGGAGCTGTTTTTT.

Here the CDR3 reads CASSRTLTGYEQYF. The CDR3 bases are TGCGCCAGCAGCCGGACCCTCACGGGGTACGAGCAGTACTTC. The V gene is TRBV4-3, the J gene TRBJ2-7; perhaps TRBD2 as D (5 bases). The CDR3 length is 14 residues. V lost 4 bases and J 4 bases, leaving 14 bases between the germline ends. In germline, CDR1 is LGHNA, CDR2 YSLEER.

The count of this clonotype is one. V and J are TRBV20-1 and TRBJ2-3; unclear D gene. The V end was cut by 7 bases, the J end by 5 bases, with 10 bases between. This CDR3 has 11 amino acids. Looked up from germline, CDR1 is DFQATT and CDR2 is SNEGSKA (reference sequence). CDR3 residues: CSGQIKDTQYF. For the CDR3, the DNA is TGCAGTGGCCAAATAAAAGATACGCAGTATTTT.

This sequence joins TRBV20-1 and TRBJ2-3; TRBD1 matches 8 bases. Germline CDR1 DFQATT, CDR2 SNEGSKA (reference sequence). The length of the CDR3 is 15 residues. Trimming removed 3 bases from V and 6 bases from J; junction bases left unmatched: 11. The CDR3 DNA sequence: TGCAGTGCTAGTTCAGGGGGCTTCCCTCCGGATACGCAGTATTTT. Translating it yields CSASSGGFPPDTQYF.

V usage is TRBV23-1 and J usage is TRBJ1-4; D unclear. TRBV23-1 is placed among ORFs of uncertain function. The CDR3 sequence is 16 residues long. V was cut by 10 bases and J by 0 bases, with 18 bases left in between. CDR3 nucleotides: TGCGCCAACCTCCTGATCCGGTGTTCAACTAATGAAAAACTGTTTTTT. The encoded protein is CANLLIRCSTNEKLFF.

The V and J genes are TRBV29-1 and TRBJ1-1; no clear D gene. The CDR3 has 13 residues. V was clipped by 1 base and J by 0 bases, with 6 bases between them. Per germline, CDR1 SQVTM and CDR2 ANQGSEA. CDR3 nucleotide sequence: TGCAGCGTTGAAGGCAACTTGAACACTGAAGCTTTCTTT. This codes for CSVEGNLNTEAFF.

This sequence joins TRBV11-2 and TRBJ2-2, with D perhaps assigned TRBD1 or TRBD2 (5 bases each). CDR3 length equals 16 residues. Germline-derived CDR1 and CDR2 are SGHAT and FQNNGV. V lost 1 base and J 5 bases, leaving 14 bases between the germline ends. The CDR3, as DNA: TGTGCCAGCAGCTTAGGAGGGCAGGGTCAAACCGGGGAGCTGTTTTTT. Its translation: CASSLGGQGQTGELFF.

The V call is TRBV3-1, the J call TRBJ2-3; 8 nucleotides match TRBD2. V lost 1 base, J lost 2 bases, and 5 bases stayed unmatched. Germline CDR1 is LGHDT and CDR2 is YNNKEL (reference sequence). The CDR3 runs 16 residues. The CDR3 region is CASSQASGWFTDTQYF. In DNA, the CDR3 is TGTGCCAGCAGCCAAGCTAGCGGGTGGTTCACAGATACGCAGTATTTT.

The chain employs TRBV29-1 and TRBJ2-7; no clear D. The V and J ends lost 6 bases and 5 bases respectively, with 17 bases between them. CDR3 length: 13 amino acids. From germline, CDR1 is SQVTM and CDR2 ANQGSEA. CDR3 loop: CSVYSIHQHEQYF. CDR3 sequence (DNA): TGCAGCGTCTATTCCATCCATCAGCACGAGCAGTACTTC.